This entry lists 26 T cell receptor beta chains sequenced from one sample in a study of monozygotic twins with inflammatory bowel disease (dated by TCRdb to between 2018 and 2021). Receptor libraries were prepared by 5' RACE. Sequencer: Illumina HiSeq 2500. TCRdb reprocessed the reads and provides one entry for every CDR3 protein sequence; no DNA is given. This sample's clone table shows about 300,000 distinct CDR3 sequences. The ten biggest clones cover roughly 5.3% of the sample. The specimen sequenced was blood. Receptor source: a human donor with ulcerative colitis or Crohn's disease, or a healthy co-twin of an affected twin (not recorded which).

The CDR3 here is CATSDFGGRGERETQYF. This sequence joins TRBV24-1 and TRBJ2-5; TCRdb's D call of TRBD2 is untestable without DNA. Germline V gene lookup returns CDR1 KGHDR and CDR2 SFDVKD. This CDR3 region has 17 residues.

The genes are TRBV4-3 and TRBJ1-6; lacking DNA, the TRBD1 call made by TCRdb goes unchecked. CDR3 length equals 14 residues. Germline loops: CDR1 LGHNA, CDR2 YSLEER. The CDR3 sequence is CASSPTRGSSPLHF.

The rearrangement joins TRBV6-5 to TRBJ2-7; TCRdb's D gene call, TRBD2, goes unchecked for lack of DNA. CDR3 length equals 16 residues. Germline values: CDR1 MNHEY, CDR2 SVGAGI. CDR3 loop: CASSYGLAGARYEQYF.

The chain joins TRBV12-3 or TRBV12-4 to TRBJ2-5; TCRdb gives TRBD2 as the D gene, but with no DNA this cannot be confirmed. The CDR3 has 16 residues. This CDR3 reads CASSLGGASGQETQYF.

The chain is built from TRBV7-9 and TRBJ1-4; TCRdb selects TRBD1, and the lack of DNA leaves this call unchecked. The CDR3 sequence is 14 residues long. The V gene's germline CDR1 is SEHNR and CDR2 FQNEAQ (reference sequence). The CDR3 protein is CASSAGQGTEKLFF.

The chain couples TRBV11-1 to TRBJ2-1. The CDR3 contains 18 residues. Germline-derived CDR1 and CDR2 are SGHAT and FQDESV (reference sequence). CDR3 sequence: CASSLTIHVASYYNEQFF.

The chain employs TRBV11-2 and TRBJ2-5; TCRdb calls TRBD1, which cannot be checked without DNA. The CDR3 sequence is 16 residues long. CDR1 is SGHAT, CDR2 FQNNGV, per germline. The CDR3 is CASSFSPGQGAKTQYF.

The CDR3 sequence is CASSLAVSGGYTF. The V and J genes are TRBV7-9 and TRBJ1-2. The germline V gene has CDR1 SEHNR and CDR2 FQNEAQ (reference sequence). CDR3 length: 13 amino acids.

This chain's CDR3 is CASSLDRGQGDEQFF. The chain carries TRBV5-1 and TRBJ2-1; absent DNA, TCRdb's TRBD1 call cannot be checked. CDR1 and CDR2 (germline): SGHRS, YFSETQ. The CDR3 covers 15 residues.

The rearrangement links TRBV5-5 to TRBJ1-3; no DNA is available, so the TRBD1 call from TCRdb remains unchecked. The V gene's germline CDR1 is SGHKS and CDR2 YYEKEE (reference sequence). The CDR3 length is 14 residues. The CDR3 is CASSSGQNGNTIYF.

The chain combines TRBV4-3 with TRBJ2-2; TCRdb's D call, TRBD1, is unchecked because there is no DNA. CDR1 and CDR2 from the germline V gene are LGHNA and YSLEER. This CDR3 has 16 amino acids. The chain's CDR3 is CASSQDTGEKAGELFF.

The chain has TRBV4-1 and TRBJ1-1; TCRdb returns TRBD1, unconfirmable since there is no DNA. The CDR3 extends over 15 amino acids. Germline values: CDR1 MGHRA, CDR2 YSYEKL. The CDR3 sequence is CASSRGPSGDTEAFF.

The V call is TRBV20-1, the J call TRBJ2-7; TCRdb's D gene call, TRBD1, goes unchecked for lack of DNA. The CDR3 covers 13 residues. From germline, CDR1 is DFQATT and CDR2 SNEGSKA (reference sequence). This CDR3 is CSATDSRSYEQYF.

The genes are TRBV28 and TRBJ2-1; TCRdb outputs TRBD2, but without DNA this stays unchecked. The CDR3 has 14 residues. Looked up from germline, CDR1 is MDHEN and CDR2 is SYDVKM. CDR3 in amino acids: CASRILAGGNEQFF.

The CDR3 loop is CSVGTGGAYEQYF. V and J are TRBV29-1 and TRBJ2-7; TCRdb reports TRBD2, a call that lacks DNA to check it against. Germline V lookup: CDR1 SQVTM, CDR2 ANQGSEA. This CDR3 is 13 amino acids long.

The chain links TRBV10-1 to TRBJ2-2; TCRdb names TRBD1, which stays unverified in the absence of DNA. The V gene's germline CDR1 is WNHNN and CDR2 SYGVQD (reference sequence). This CDR3 has 15 amino acids. The CDR3 reads CASSSDTANTGELFF.

The V gene is TRBV27, the J gene TRBJ2-2; without DNA, the TCRdb call of TRBD1 cannot be checked. The CDR3 extends over 16 amino acids. Germline CDR1 MNHEY, CDR2 SMNVEV (reference sequence). CDR3 loop: CASSPRGGELAGELFF.

The chain recombines TRBV6-1 with TRBJ1-3. Germline V CDR1 and CDR2: MNHNS, SASEGT. This CDR3 contains 16 residues. The CDR3 reads CASSLLLGSSGNTIYF.

The chain has TRBV7-9 and TRBJ2-7; lacking DNA, the TRBD1 call made by TCRdb goes unchecked. The CDR3 sequence is 12 residues long. CDR1 SEHNR and CDR2 FQNEAQ come from the germline V gene (reference sequence). The CDR3 loop is CASSPGTYEQYF.

The genes are TRBV12-3 or TRBV12-4 and TRBJ2-5; with no DNA, the TCRdb D assignment of TRBD1 cannot be verified. The CDR3 loop spans 16 amino acids. The CDR3 region is CASSFKGRGPEETQYF.

This chain uses TRBV6-5 with TRBJ1-1; the TRBD1 assignment by TCRdb is unverifiable without DNA. The CDR3 extends over 16 amino acids. Germline assignment: CDR1 MNHEY and CDR2 SVGAGI. The CDR3 sequence is CASRAKRGGLSTEAFF.

The V gene is TRBV7-3, the J gene TRBJ2-2; lacking DNA, the TRBD2 call made by TCRdb goes unchecked. This CDR3 is built from 16 residues. Germline assignment: CDR1 SGHTA and CDR2 FQGTGA. CDR3 residues: CASSLRLAGATGELFF.

The chain employs TRBV19 and TRBJ2-1; TCRdb returns TRBD1, unconfirmable since there is no DNA. From germline, CDR1 is LNHDA and CDR2 SQIVND (reference sequence). The CDR3 is made up of 14 amino acids. The chain's CDR3 is CASADDRSYNEQFF. Complete variable domain (other parts from reference TRBV19 and TRBJ2-1): DGGITQSPKYLFRKEGQNVTLSCEQNLNHDAMYWYRQDPGQGLRLIYYSQIVNDFQKGDIAEGYSVSREKKESFPLTVTSAQKNPTAFYLCASADDRSYNEQFFGPGTRLTVL.

This chain connects TRBV11-2 to TRBJ2-7; TCRdb's D gene call, TRBD1, goes unchecked for lack of DNA. CDR1 and CDR2 from the germline V gene are SGHAT and FQNNGV. This CDR3 contains 21 residues. The CDR3 sequence: CASRRNTRTGGSVIRLNEQYF.

The rearrangement joins TRBV12-3 or TRBV12-4 to TRBJ1-6; TCRdb names TRBD1, which stays unverified in the absence of DNA. The CDR3 has 19 residues. The chain's CDR3 is CASSLGGRSGASYNSPLHF.

The V gene is TRBV30, the J gene TRBJ2-7; no DNA is available, so the TRBD2 call from TCRdb remains unchecked. This CDR3 spans 16 amino acids. Germline CDR1 is GTSNPN and CDR2 is SVGIG (reference sequence). This chain's CDR3 is CAWTYGTSGRYYEQYF.